Listed here are 25 T cell receptor beta chains from one sample, sequenced in a study of CD8+ T cells in alopecia areata. Extracted from the samples, RNA was reverse transcribed into cDNA to serve as the sequencing template. The table came from immunoSEQ multiplex PCR; TCRdb's copy has only in-frame clones and leaves some out. Of about 220,000 clones detected, roughly 56% appear once; the ten largest clones hold about 1.6%. Treatment here: oral pan-JAK inhibitor, 5-10 mg twice daily. The sample in question was CD4+ T cells sorted from blood, obtained at week 4, from a patient treated with tofacitinib. These receptors came from a human donor with alopecia areata.

This sequence joins TRBV29-1 and TRBJ2-3, with D possibly TRBD2 on 6 matching bases. Per germline, CDR1 SQVTM and CDR2 ANQGSEA. The CDR3 length is 14 residues. The ends were cut back, 8 bases at V and 0 bases at J, with 15 bases in the middle. The CDR3 loop is CSTLLAYSTDTQYF. In DNA, the CDR3 is TGCAGCACCCTGCTAGCGTATAGCACAGATACGCAGTATTTT.

The V call is TRBV7-2, the J call TRBJ1-2; 8 bases map to TRBD1. The CDR3 extends over 15 amino acids. The germline V gene has CDR1 SGHTA and CDR2 FQGNSA. V gave up 0 bases and J gave up 11 bases; unmatched junction bases: 11. The CDR3: CASSLAMPGQEGYTF. CDR3 DNA: TGTGCCAGCAGCTTAGCCATGCCGGGACAGGAAGGATACACCTTC.

There are a few counts of this clone. This rearrangement joins TRBV11-2 to TRBJ2-1; D ambiguous. Trimming cost V 5 bases and J 2 bases, with 13 bases left between them. CDR1 is SGHAT, CDR2 FQNNGV, per germline. The CDR3 consists of 15 residues. CDR3 in DNA: TGTGCCAGCAGCCCCCTGGCAGTCACCTACAATGAGCAGTTCTTC. Encoded protein: CASSPLAVTYNEQFF.

The chain joins TRBV6-5 to TRBJ1-5; no firm D call. V lost 2 bases, J lost 9 bases, and 11 bases lay in between. CDR1 and CDR2 from the germline V gene are MNHEY and SVGAGI. CDR3 size: 13 residues. The CDR3 spells CASSYQEGGPQHF. The CDR3 nucleotides are TGTGCCAGCAGTTACCAGGAGGGAGGGCCCCAGCATTTT.

The chain couples TRBV4-3 to TRBJ2-7; D may correspond to TRBD1 or TRBD2 (5 bases each). CDR1 is LGHNA, CDR2 YSLEER, per germline. The V gene lost 0 bases and the J gene lost 3 bases, with 12 bases spanning the gap. This CDR3 has 15 residues. The CDR3, as DNA: TGCGCCAGCAGCCAAGATCAGTTTGGGGGCTACGAGCAGTACTTC. Protein: CASSQDQFGGYEQYF.

This chain uses TRBV19 with TRBJ1-6; D is ambiguous. The CDR3 contains 16 residues. The V end was cut by 5 bases, the J end by 6 bases, with 17 bases between. The germline V gene encodes CDR1 LNHDA and CDR2 SQIVND (reference sequence). The CDR3 protein is CASSSTSRTINSPLHF. The CDR3 DNA reads as TGTGCCAGTAGTTCAACCAGCAGGACCATTAATTCACCCCTCCACTTT.

In its sample, this clone was seen a few times. V gene TRBV4-3 combines with J gene TRBJ2-4; D is perhaps TRBD2 (5 bases). This CDR3 comprises 16 residues. V was pared by 1 base and J by 9 bases, with 19 bases between. CDR1 and CDR2 (germline): LGHNA, YSLEER. The CDR3 protein is CASSQVRSGRESIQYF. Written as DNA, the CDR3 is TGCGCCAGCAGCCAAGTACGGTCGGGTAGGGAGAGCATTCAGTACTTC.

The rearrangement links TRBV5-6 to TRBJ1-1, with 11 bases that match TRBD1. This CDR3 has 14 amino acids. V lost 4 bases to trimming and J lost 4 bases; unmatched junction nucleotides: 3. CDR1 is SGHDT and CDR2 is YYEEEE in the germline V gene. The CDR3 loop reads CASSRGTGGTEAFF. CDR3 nucleotides: TGTGCCAGCAGCAGAGGGACAGGGGGCACTGAAGCTTTCTTT.

The gene calls are TRBV2 and TRBJ1-1, with D unclear. The V end was cut by 4 bases, the J end by 3 bases, with 6 bases between. The germline V gene encodes CDR1 SNHLY and CDR2 FYNNEI. CDR3 length: 12 residues. DNA for the CDR3: TGTGCCAGCAGTGGCGAGTACACTGAAGCTTTCTTT. It encodes CASSGEYTEAFF. Combining the CDR3 with reference TRBV2 and TRBJ1-1 gives the whole variable domain EPEVTQTPSHQVTQMGQEVILRCVPISNHLYFYWYRQILGQKVEFLVSFYNNEISEKSEIFDDQFSVERPDGSNFTLKIRSTKLEDSAMYFCASSGEYTEAFFGQGTRLTVV.

This chain links TRBV5-4 with TRBJ2-6; D might be TRBD1 or TRBD2, each matching 5 bases. The CDR3 is 17 residues long. The germline CDR1 and CDR2 sequences are SGHNT and YYREEE (reference sequence). V shed 0 bases and J shed 1 base, with 11 bases lying between them. The CDR3 loop is CASSLATGRSGANVLTF. DNA for the CDR3: TGTGCCAGCAGCTTGGCCACGGGACGGTCTGGGGCCAACGTCCTGACTTTC.

The chain couples TRBV29-1 to TRBJ1-2, with 9 bases lining up with TRBD1. The J segment lost 5 bases and the V segment lost 4 bases, leaving 11 bases of the junction unmatched. In germline, CDR1 is SQVTM, CDR2 ANQGSEA. CDR3 size: 15 residues. The CDR3 reads CSVGPGGQGTYGYTF. CDR3 nucleotide sequence: TGCAGCGTTGGCCCCGGGGGACAGGGAACTTATGGCTACACCTTC. Together with reference TRBV29-1 and TRBJ1-2, the CDR3 gives the full variable domain: SAVISQKPSRDICQRGTSLTIQCQVDSQVTMMFWYRQQPGQSLTLIATANQGSEATYESGFVIDKFPISRPNLTFSTLTVSNMSPEDSSIYLCSVGPGGQGTYGYTFGSGTRLTVV.

The chain's CDR3 is CAWSPGTGVNQPQHF. The CDR3 nucleotides are TGTGCCTGGAGTCCCGGGACAGGGGTAAATCAGCCCCAGCATTTT. The chain carries TRBV30 and TRBJ1-5, with 10 bases fitting TRBD1. Per the germline V gene, CDR1 is GTSNPN and CDR2 is SVGIG (reference sequence). With 2 bases clipped from V and 4 bases from J, the junction kept 5 bases outside the gene matches. The CDR3 covers 15 residues.

This chain connects TRBV29-1 to TRBJ1-2, with D possibly TRBD1 on 5 matching bases. Germline CDR1 and CDR2: SQVTM and ANQGSEA. Trimming shortened V by 7 bases and J by 7 bases, and 19 bases separated the two germline ends. CDR3 length equals 13 residues. CDR3 sequence (DNA): TGCAGCGCCTCTATTGACAGCCCAGGTGGCTACACCTTC. Its protein is CSASIDSPGGYTF. The full variable domain, with the rest looked up from reference TRBV29-1 and TRBJ1-2, is SAVISQKPSRDICQRGTSLTIQCQVDSQVTMMFWYRQQPGQSLTLIATANQGSEATYESGFVIDKFPISRPNLTFSTLTVSNMSPEDSSIYLCSASIDSPGGYTFGSGTRLTVV.

The chain recombines TRBV5-1 with TRBJ1-2; no definite D call. The germline V and J ends were trimmed by 4 bases and 4 bases, with 11 bases remaining between them. This CDR3 spans 13 amino acids. Germline loops: CDR1 SGHRS, CDR2 YFSETQ. In DNA, the CDR3 is TGCGCCAGCAGCCCCACTTTTGGCTATGGCTACACCTTC. Amino acids: CASSPTFGYGYTF.

The chain joins TRBV6-5 to TRBJ2-5; 8 positions agree with TRBD1. CDR1 and CDR2 (germline): MNHEY, SVGAGI. J was trimmed by 4 bases and V by 7 bases; bases with no gene match: 8. The CDR3 consists of 14 residues. In DNA, the CDR3 is TGTGCCAGCACTCGGACAGGGAAGTCAGAGACCCAGTACTTC. The encoded protein is CASTRTGKSETQYF.

This clone was recorded a few times. This chain's CDR3 is CASRSDRGLSKLFF. In DNA, the CDR3 is TGTGCCAGCAGATCGGACAGGGGGTTGTCAAAACTGTTTTTT. The V gene is TRBV28, the J gene TRBJ1-4, with 10 bases fitting TRBD1. Trimming cost V 6 bases and J 10 bases; bases outside gene matches: 8. The V gene's germline CDR1 is MDHEN and CDR2 SYDVKM. The CDR3 spans 14 residues.

V usage is TRBV29-1 and J usage is TRBJ2-3; the D gene is possibly TRBD2 (6 bases). In germline, CDR1 is SQVTM, CDR2 ANQGSEA. CDR3 length equals 15 residues. V lost 3 bases and J lost 5, with 18 bases in between. In DNA form, the CDR3 reads TGCAGCGTTGAGCCCCCGTGGGGGGTTGTAGATACGCAGTATTTT. Translation gives CSVEPPWGVVDTQYF.

The V gene is TRBV9, the J gene TRBJ2-3; 9 positions match TRBD2. Unmatched junction bases numbered 7, after V lost 4 bases and J lost 4 bases. This CDR3 is 15 amino acids long. Germline CDR1 is SGDLS and CDR2 is YYNGEE. The CDR3 protein is CASSPRGGGADTQYF. The CDR3 nucleotides read TGTGCCAGCAGCCCCCGGGGCGGGGGGGCAGATACGCAGTATTTT.

V and J are TRBV7-3 and TRBJ1-5; D not resolved. Trimming stripped 4 bases from V and 0 bases from J, with 13 bases between. The CDR3 is made up of 16 amino acids. CDR1 is SGHTA and CDR2 is FQGTGA in the germline V gene. The DNA of the CDR3 is TGTGCCAGCAGCTCCCAGCCGGTTTATAGCAATCAGCCCCAGCATTTT. It is translated as CASSSQPVYSNQPQHF.

The rearrangement links TRBV6-6 to TRBJ2-6; TRBD1 might be the D (6 bases). From germline, CDR1 is MNHNY and CDR2 SVGAGI (reference sequence). V was clipped by 8 bases and J by 7 bases, with 18 bases between them. The CDR3 contains 15 residues. CDR3 sequence reads: CASSVQGIIANVLTF. In DNA form, the CDR3 reads TGTGCCAGCTCCGTACAGGGTATAATAGCCAACGTCCTGACTTTC.

This clone has just one count. V gene TRBV5-1 combines with J gene TRBJ1-1; 8 nucleotides align to TRBD1. V lost 2 bases, J lost 7 bases, and 7 bases stayed unmatched. CDR1 SGHRS and CDR2 YFSETQ come from the germline V gene. The length of the CDR3 is 14 residues. The DNA for the CDR3 is TGCGCCAGCAGCTTACAGGGGGAGCGGGTTGAAGCTTTCTTT. Its translation is CASSLQGERVEAFF.

V is TRBV11-2 and J is TRBJ2-7; 9 positions agree with TRBD2. This CDR3 comprises 15 residues. Germline CDR1 is SGHAT and CDR2 is FQNNGV. V shed 5 bases and J 2 bases; nucleotides not matched to a gene: 7. The chain's CDR3 is CASSVTSGDTYEQYF. DNA for the CDR3: TGTGCCAGCAGCGTGACTAGCGGTGATACCTACGAGCAGTACTTC.

This rearrangement joins TRBV29-1 to TRBJ2-2, with TRBD2 identical over 7 bases. Germline trimming cut 5 bases from V and 5 bases from J; bases unmatched to any gene: 14. The CDR3 is made up of 16 amino acids. CDR1 is SQVTM, CDR2 ANQGSEA, per germline. DNA of the CDR3: TGCAGCGTTTCCCGTTTTGGAGCGGGGAGGACCGGGGAGCTGTTTTTT. It specifies CSVSRFGAGRTGELFF.

Only a few counts were recorded for this clone. This chain joins TRBV2 and TRBJ2-3; 9 positions agree with TRBD1. The CDR3 sequence is 13 residues long. Per the germline V gene, CDR1 is SNHLY and CDR2 is FYNNEI. The J segment lost 3 bases and the V segment lost 7 bases, leaving 2 bases of the junction unmatched. The CDR3, as DNA: TGTGCCAGCAATGGACAGGGGACAGATACGCAGTATTTT. This encodes CASNGQGTDTQYF.

The rearrangement joins TRBV6-6 to TRBJ2-5; D remains unclear. V lost 2 bases, J lost 5 bases, and 15 bases lay in between. Per germline, CDR1 MNHNY and CDR2 SVGAGI (reference sequence). The CDR3 sequence is 15 residues long. The CDR3 spells CASSYQAHNGETQYF. The CDR3 DNA reads as TGTGCCAGCAGTTACCAGGCACATAATGGGGAGACCCAGTACTTC.